Each of the 25 T cell receptor beta chains below was sequenced from the same sample in a study of blood T cell repertoires in COVID-19. The protocol was immunoSEQ multiplex PCR, while the TCRdb copy is restricted to in-frame clones and leaves out a portion. Among some 150,000 clones listed, roughly 85% were seen once. The specimen sequenced was peripheral blood. These receptors all stem from a man aged 65 to 85 with acute or convalescent COVID-19.

The V call is TRBV29-1, the J call TRBJ1-1; a weak D match, TRBD1 (5 bases). Between the trimmed V and J ends, which lost 6 bases and 3 bases, there was a span of 14 bases. The length of the CDR3 is 13 residues. Germline CDR1 reads SQVTM; CDR2 reads ANQGSEA. CDR3 region: CSVDRGGDTEAFF. Here the CDR3 DNA reads TGCAGCGTCGATAGGGGCGGGGACACTGAAGCTTTCTTT.

The genes are TRBV6-1 and TRBJ1-1, with 8 bases lining up with TRBD1. With 4 bases clipped from V and 0 bases from J, the junction kept 7 bases outside the gene matches. The CDR3 is 16 residues long. Germline assignment: CDR1 MNHNS and CDR2 SASEGT. CDR3 sequence reads: CASSGGDRPVNTEAFF. The CDR3 DNA reads TGTGCCAGCAGTGGGGGGGACAGGCCAGTGAACACTGAAGCTTTCTTT.

The V call is TRBV28, the J call TRBJ2-3, with a tentative D call TRBD2 (5 bases). This CDR3 spans 14 amino acids. V was trimmed by 6 bases and J by 2 bases, leaving 12 bases between them. The germline gives CDR1 MDHEN, CDR2 SYDVKM. The CDR3 region has the DNA TGTGCCAGCAGCCTGGACTCCTTCACAGATACGCAGTATTTT. Translating gives CASSLDSFTDTQYF.

The chain employs TRBV5-1 and TRBJ2-5; 7 bases map to TRBD1. CDR3 length: 14 residues. V shed 0 bases, J shed 2 bases, and the junction held 1 base outside the gene matches. Germline V gene lookup returns CDR1 SGHRS and CDR2 YFSETQ. The CDR3 region has the DNA TGCGCCAGCAGCTTGGGACAGGGTCAAGAGACCCAGTACTTC. Protein: CASSLGQGQETQYF.

This chain uses TRBV28 with TRBJ2-1; D unresolved. Trimming removed 6 bases at V and 6 bases at J, with 12 bases between. CDR1 is MDHEN, CDR2 SYDVKM, per germline. This CDR3 is built from 13 residues. Here the CDR3 reads CASSVSRFNEQFF. In DNA, the CDR3 is TGTGCCAGCAGCGTGAGTAGATTCAATGAGCAGTTCTTC.

The chain joins TRBV10-3 to TRBJ2-5, with D perhaps TRBD1 (6 bases). Trimming took 8 bases from V and 0 from J, leaving 7 bases between them. Germline assignment: CDR1 ENHRY and CDR2 SYGVKD. The CDR3 sequence is 12 residues long. The CDR3 here is CAIRDNQETQYF. In DNA form, the CDR3 reads TGTGCCATCCGGGACAACCAAGAGACCCAGTACTTC.

The V and J genes are TRBV6-6 and TRBJ1-3; 8 positions agree with TRBD1. Trimming at V came to 5 bases and at J to 2 bases, leaving 5 bases not matched to a gene. The CDR3 contains 15 residues. Germline V gene data show CDR1 as MNHNY and CDR2 as SVGAGI (reference sequence). The CDR3 spells CASSRGQVAGNTIYF. CDR3 DNA: TGTGCCAGCAGTAGGGGACAGGTGGCTGGAAACACCATATATTTT.

CDR3 bases: TGTGCCAGCAGCCGGGGACTAGCGGGGGCCGGGGAGCTGTTTTTT. Amino acid sequence: CASSRGLAGAGELFF. V is TRBV7-9 and J is TRBJ2-2; 14 bases match TRBD2. CDR1 is SEHNR and CDR2 is FQNEAQ in the germline V gene (reference sequence). The length of the CDR3 is 15 residues. Trimming removed 5 bases from V and 6 bases from J; junction bases left unmatched: 2.

The chain couples TRBV6-1 to TRBJ1-6; perhaps TRBD1 as D (5 bases). The germline CDR1 and CDR2 sequences are MNHNS and SASEGT. The V and J ends lost 3 bases and 6 bases respectively, with 15 bases between them. This CDR3 region has 16 residues. The CDR3 nucleotides are TGTGCCAGCAGTGACCCTAGGACAAAAGTTAATTCACCCCTCCACTTT. Protein product: CASSDPRTKVNSPLHF.

The chain has TRBV5-1 and TRBJ2-1; 10 positions agree with TRBD1. Germline assignment: CDR1 SGHRS and CDR2 YFSETQ. The CDR3 covers 14 residues. Unmatched junction bases numbered 5, after V lost 3 bases and J lost 8 bases. CDR3 loop: CASSWTGGKDEQFF. The CDR3 DNA sequence: TGCGCCAGCAGCTGGACAGGGGGTAAAGATGAGCAGTTCTTC. Full variable domain (missing parts from reference TRBV5-1 and TRBJ2-1): KAGVTQTPRYLIKTRGQQVTLSCSPISGHRSVSWYQQTPGQGLQFLFEYFSETQRNKGNFPGRFSGRQFSNSRSEMNVSTLELGDSALYLCASSWTGGKDEQFFGPGTRLTVL.

This clone has only a few counts. This chain links TRBV29-1 with TRBJ2-3; TRBD2 matches 8 bases. Germline values: CDR1 SQVTM, CDR2 ANQGSEA. Unmatched junction bases numbered 4, after V lost 5 bases and J lost 3 bases. The CDR3 is made up of 13 amino acids. The chain's CDR3 is CSVSPGGTDTQYF. DNA for the CDR3: TGCAGCGTTTCCCCGGGAGGGACAGATACGCAGTATTTT.

The chain carries TRBV27 and TRBJ2-3, with 10 bases aligning to TRBD2. V shed 5 bases, J shed 5 bases, and the junction held 13 bases outside the gene matches. The CDR3 spans 17 residues. Looked up from germline, CDR1 is MNHEY and CDR2 is SMNVEV (reference sequence). The CDR3: CASSQVGLAVLVDTQYF. For the CDR3, the DNA is TGTGCCAGCAGTCAAGTTGGACTAGCGGTCTTGGTAGATACGCAGTATTTT.

J is TRBJ2-5 and V is TRBV28; possible D gene TRBD2, 5 bases. Per the germline V gene, CDR1 is MDHEN and CDR2 is SYDVKM. V gave up 3 bases and J gave up 2 bases, with 10 bases separating them. The CDR3 length is 14 residues. The CDR3 region has the DNA TGTGCCAGCAGTTTCGGGAACCCACAAGAGACCCAGTACTTC. Residues: CASSFGNPQETQYF.

The V and J genes are TRBV15 and TRBJ2-3, with 7 bases that match TRBD1. V lost 3 bases and J lost 4; bases outside the gene matches: 4. The V gene's germline CDR1 is LNHNV and CDR2 YYDKDF (reference sequence). The CDR3 totals 14 residues. The CDR3 spells CATSSPGQSDTQYF. The DNA for the CDR3 is TGTGCCACCAGCAGCCCGGGACAGTCAGATACGCAGTATTTT.

The chain uses TRBV7-9 and TRBJ2-5, with 10 positions matching TRBD1. Per the germline V gene, CDR1 is SEHNR and CDR2 is FQNEAQ (reference sequence). The CDR3 is 14 residues long. V was pared by 4 bases and J by 5 bases, with 4 bases of the junction left unmatched. This CDR3 reads CASSSTGGRETQYF. CDR3 coding DNA: TGTGCCAGCAGCTCGACAGGGGGCCGGGAGACCCAGTACTTC.

This chain joins TRBV7-2 and TRBJ2-3, with 10 bases matching TRBD1. This CDR3 spans 16 amino acids. In germline, CDR1 is SGHTA, CDR2 FQGNSA. Trimming removed 6 bases from V and 4 bases from J; junction bases left unmatched: 10. CDR3 sequence: CASSLIGTGVPDTQYF. The CDR3 DNA is TGTGCCAGCAGTTTGATCGGGACAGGGGTCCCAGATACGCAGTATTTT.

This clone was detected a few times. The V and J genes are TRBV19 and TRBJ2-7; tentative D call: TRBD2 (6 bases). V was trimmed by 7 bases and J by 1 base, leaving 14 bases between them. Germline CDR1 reads LNHDA; CDR2 reads SQIVND (reference sequence). This CDR3 spans 14 amino acids. CDR3 in DNA: TGTGCCAGTAAACCGGGACTTTGGTCCTACGAGCAGTACTTC. It specifies CASKPGLWSYEQYF.

V gene TRBV25-1 combines with J gene TRBJ2-2; D is undetermined. Germline CDR1 and CDR2: MGHDK and SYGVNS. This CDR3 contains 16 residues. Trimming removed 6 bases at V and 1 base at J, with 15 bases between. CDR3 region: CASRSVGPGNTGELFF. CDR3 bases: TGTGCCAGCAGGTCGGTTGGGCCAGGGAACACCGGGGAGCTGTTTTTT.

The V call is TRBV2, the J call TRBJ2-3, with TRBD2 matching 10 bases. Unmatched junction bases numbered 8, after V lost 7 bases and J lost 1 base. This CDR3 has 16 residues. CDR1 and CDR2 from the germline V gene are SNHLY and FYNNEI. CDR3 in amino acids: CASIPGLAGGTDTQYF. CDR3 bases: TGTGCCAGCATTCCCGGTCTAGCGGGAGGCACAGATACGCAGTATTTT.

The rearrangement links TRBV24-1 to TRBJ2-3, with D possibly matching TRBD2 (6 bases). V was trimmed by 6 bases and J by 4 bases, leaving 19 bases between them. This CDR3 has 16 amino acids. Germline lookup yields CDR1 KGHDR and CDR2 SFDVKD. CDR3 sequence reads: CATSLGLTGVPDTQYF. The DNA for the CDR3 is TGTGCCACCAGTCTAGGCTTGACGGGAGTGCCAGATACGCAGTATTTT.

The rearrangement links TRBV11-2 to TRBJ2-4; D is uncertain. Trimming cost V 2 bases and J 5 bases, with 7 bases left between them. The CDR3 covers 13 residues. Looked up from germline, CDR1 is SGHAT and CDR2 is FQNNGV. DNA for the CDR3: TGTGCCAGCAGCTTAAACTCTGAAAACATTCAGTACTTC. As protein: CASSLNSENIQYF.

Only one count was recorded for this clone. The chain has TRBV6-2 or TRBV6-3 and TRBJ2-3; tentatively, D is TRBD2 (5 bases). Trimming removed 2 bases from V and 2 bases from J, with 8 bases in between. CDR1 MNHEY and CDR2 SVGEGT come from the germline V gene. CDR3 length equals 14 residues. CDR3 nucleotides: TGTGCCAGCAGTTACGGAGCGGACACAGATACGCAGTATTTT. Its protein is CASSYGADTDTQYF.

The chain links TRBV27 to TRBJ2-7; 8 bases are shared with TRBD2. This CDR3 contains 15 residues. From germline, CDR1 is MNHEY and CDR2 SMNVEV (reference sequence). The junction had 4 bases not matched to a gene; V was cut back by 3 bases and J by 0 bases. CDR3 sequence (DNA): TGTGCCAGCAGTTTGAGCGGGAGTTTCTCCTACGAGCAGTACTTC. It translates to CASSLSGSFSYEQYF.

This chain links TRBV10-3 with TRBJ2-7; 8 nucleotides align to TRBD2. This CDR3 is built from 15 residues. V was clipped by 0 bases and J by 0 bases; unmatched bases: 1. Germline CDR1 is ENHRY and CDR2 is SYGVKD. In DNA, the CDR3 is TGTGCCATCAGTGAGTCTAGCGGGAACTCCTACGAGCAGTACTTC. Translated: CAISESSGNSYEQYF.

CDR3 sequence: CASSPNPGDHQPQHF. The CDR3 DNA follows: TGCGCCAGCAGCCCAAACCCAGGGGATCATCAGCCCCAGCATTTT. This chain links TRBV5-1 with TRBJ1-5; weak D call: TRBD1 (6 bases). Trimming pared 4 bases from V and 5 bases from J, leaving 16 bases between. Germline CDR1 and CDR2: SGHRS and YFSETQ. The CDR3 sequence is 15 residues long.